Reported below is one T cell receptor (beta chain). This sample was taken from a study of blood T cell repertoires in COVID-19. About the research overall: The origin of the acute and convalescent COVID-19 samples was the United States, Italy and Spain. T cells, B-cell-depleted T cells, or PBMCs supplied cDNA or gDNA.

CDR3 length equals 18 residues. The J segment lost 12 bases and the V segment lost 3 bases, leaving 23 bases of the junction unmatched. Germline CDR1 and CDR2: SGHNT and YENEEA. In the original processing: Amplification from reference gene primers served as the basis for estimated nucleated cell counts. Sequencing used immunoSEQ multiplex PCR; TCRdb keeps in-frame clones, though not all of them. That table is the source of V, J and clone size, and D and trimming were worked out from the DNA. This sample has roughly 200,000 clones, with roughly 78% found just once. The sequence came from an elderly woman with active or convalescent COVID-19. The sample was peripheral blood. The chain combines TRBV11-3 with TRBJ2-1; 7 bases are a match to TRBD2. In DNA form, the CDR3 reads TGTGCCAGCAGCTTCGGTCCGGGGAGGTACGGTACTAGCGCAAGGCAGTTCTTC. This encodes CASSFGPGRYGTSARQFF.